This entry lists 17 T cell receptor beta chains sequenced from one sample in a study of blood T cell repertoires in COVID-19. Libraries were prepared by immunoSEQ multiplex PCR; TCRdb keeps only in-frame clonotypes and omits some of them. The profile covers 60,000 to 80,000 clones, with roughly 92% appearing a single time and 5.5% to 6.5% taken by the ten largest. The sequencing input was peripheral blood. The receptor source for this set is a human donor in a cohort sampled during active COVID-19.

The rearrangement links TRBV30 to TRBJ2-3; D not certain. Germline V gene sequence: CDR1 GTSNPN, CDR2 SVGIG (reference sequence). V was shortened by 0 bases and J by 0 bases, with 10 bases between the two germline ends. The CDR3 totals 15 residues. The CDR3 nucleotides are TGTGCCTGGAGTGTACTCGCCGATAGCACAGATACGCAGTATTTT. Protein sequence: CAWSVLADSTDTQYF.

The V and J genes are TRBV9 and TRBJ1-1; TRBD1 matches at 8 bases. Germline CDR1 reads SGDLS; CDR2 reads YYNGEE. The CDR3 sequence is 13 residues long. V was clipped by 3 bases and J by 5 bases; unmatched bases: 3. Written as DNA, the CDR3 is TGTGCCAGCAGCGATGGACAGGGAACTGAAGCTTTCTTT. It yields the protein CASSDGQGTEAFF.

This rearrangement joins TRBV19 to TRBJ1-5; 9 nucleotides line up with TRBD1. V lost 8 bases and J lost 6; bases outside the gene matches: 14. CDR3 length: 16 amino acids. CDR1 LNHDA and CDR2 SQIVND come from the germline V gene (reference sequence). The CDR3 is CASGGGAGQGGQPQHF. The CDR3 nucleotides read TGTGCCAGTGGAGGGGGAGCGGGACAGGGCGGTCAGCCCCAGCATTTT.

The rearrangement joins TRBV14 to TRBJ2-1, with 8 bases identical to TRBD2. With V trimmed by 3 bases and J by 2 bases, 3 bases remained unmatched. CDR3 length: 15 residues. CDR1 is SGHDN, CDR2 FVKESK, per germline. The CDR3 loop reads CASSHTSGTYNEQFF. As DNA, the CDR3 is TGTGCCAGCAGCCATACTAGCGGAACCTACAATGAGCAGTTCTTC.

The rearrangement links TRBV4-2 to TRBJ2-7, with unresolved D. The germline V gene encodes CDR1 LGHNA and CDR2 YNFKEQ. Trimming removed 0 bases at V and 3 bases at J, with 3 bases between. The CDR3 loop spans 12 amino acids. The CDR3 loop reads CASSQDGYEQYF. The CDR3 DNA follows: TGTGCCAGCAGCCAAGACGGCTACGAGCAGTACTTC.

The count of this clone is one. The chain recombines TRBV12-3 or TRBV12-4 with TRBJ2-7; TRBD2 matches at 7 bases. The CDR3 contains 13 residues. V shed 2 bases, J shed 4 bases, and the junction held 2 bases outside the gene matches. The CDR3: CASSLKAGYEQYF. The CDR3 DNA sequence: TGTGCCAGCAGTTTAAAAGCGGGGTACGAGCAGTACTTC.

The V and J genes are TRBV11-2 and TRBJ2-7; 7 nucleotides align to TRBD1. The CDR3 length is 13 residues. The V gene's germline CDR1 is SGHAT and CDR2 FQNNGV. J lost 2 bases, V lost 5 bases, and 3 bases had no gene match. The CDR3 is CASSPQGPYEQYF. The DNA for the CDR3 is TGTGCCAGCAGCCCACAGGGGCCCTACGAGCAGTACTTC.

This clone turned up a few times. The chain joins TRBV19 to TRBJ1-2; no definite D call. The CDR3 totals 17 residues. The germline gives CDR1 LNHDA, CDR2 SQIVND (reference sequence). V dropped 3 bases and J dropped 4 bases, with 21 bases sitting between them. The CDR3: CASSILISQAVGYGYTF. The CDR3 nucleotides are TGTGCCAGTAGTATTCTAATTAGTCAGGCCGTAGGCTATGGCTACACCTTC.

The V gene is TRBV5-1, the J gene TRBJ1-1; D unclear. CDR1 is SGHRS and CDR2 is YFSETQ in the germline V gene. This CDR3 is built from 13 residues. Trimming stripped 3 bases from V and 0 bases from J, with 6 bases between. The CDR3 sequence is CASSSGMNTEAFF. DNA of the CDR3: TGCGCCAGCAGCTCGGGGATGAACACTGAAGCTTTCTTT.

This chain links TRBV6-4 with TRBJ2-5; D is ambiguous. This CDR3 spans 12 amino acids. Germline CDR1 is MRHNA and CDR2 is SNTAGT. V lost 0 bases, J lost 7 bases, and 6 bases lay in between. The CDR3 DNA reads TGTGCCAGCAGTGACTCGATCGGGACCCAGTACTTC. As protein: CASSDSIGTQYF.

This chain joins TRBV6-1 and TRBJ1-5, with D unclear. The CDR3 totals 13 residues. Germline CDR1 is MNHNS and CDR2 is SASEGT. The ends were cut back, 2 bases at V and 7 bases at J, with 9 bases in the middle. In DNA form, the CDR3 reads TGTGCCAGCAGTGAATCGAGAGGACAGCCCCAGCATTTT. Its translation: CASSESRGQPQHF.

This sequence joins TRBV5-3 and TRBJ2-1; 9 bases are shared with TRBD2. TRBV5-3 is identified as an open reading frame with a role that is uncertain. The CDR3 spans 15 residues. The J segment lost 5 bases and the V segment lost 1 base, leaving 4 bases of the junction unmatched. The CDR3 loop is CARSLKRGENNEQFF. CDR3 DNA sequence: TGTGCCAGAAGCTTGAAGCGGGGGGAAAACAATGAGCAGTTCTTC.

The chain employs TRBV13 and TRBJ2-1; a possible D gene is TRBD1 (5 bases). Trimming left V 3 bases short and J 5 bases short, with 8 bases between. The CDR3 runs to 13 residues. Germline V gives CDR1 PRHDT, CDR2 FYEKMQ (reference sequence). The CDR3 is CASSFDSNNEQFF. Written as DNA, the CDR3 is TGTGCCAGCAGCTTTGACAGTAACAATGAGCAGTTCTTC.

The chain has TRBV6-5 and TRBJ1-1; tentatively, D is TRBD1 (6 bases). From germline, CDR1 is MNHEY and CDR2 SVGAGI. The CDR3 length is 13 residues. V gave up 7 bases and J gave up 0 bases, with 9 bases separating them. CDR3 residues: CASIGQLNTEAFF. CDR3 DNA sequence: TGTGCCAGCATCGGACAGCTGAACACTGAAGCTTTCTTT.

J is TRBJ2-3 and V is TRBV5-6, with 7 positions matching TRBD2. This CDR3 spans 15 amino acids. From germline, CDR1 is SGHDT and CDR2 YYEEEE. After removal of 6 bases from V and 4 bases from J, the junction contained 11 bases not matched to a gene. For the CDR3, the DNA is TGTGCCAGCATCCTCGCCGGGGGGACCCCAGATACGCAGTATTTT. This encodes CASILAGGTPDTQYF.

V usage is TRBV5-5 and J usage is TRBJ1-5; TRBD1 matches 8 bases. Trimming removed 4 bases from V and 4 bases from J; junction bases left unmatched: 4. This CDR3 is built from 14 residues. Germline V gene data show CDR1 as SGHKS and CDR2 as YYEKEE (reference sequence). The CDR3 here is CASSSTGGNQPQHF. CDR3 nucleotides: TGTGCCAGCAGCAGCACAGGGGGGAATCAGCCCCAGCATTTT.

The CDR3 DNA follows: TGTGCCAGCAGCCAAGCCACTTTGAACACTGAAGCTTTCTTT. Translating gives CASSQATLNTEAFF. The chain uses TRBV3-1 (or the pseudogene TRBV3-2) and TRBJ1-1; D not resolved. Per the germline V gene, CDR1 is LGHDT and CDR2 is YNNKEL (reference sequence). The V and J ends lost 1 base and 0 bases respectively, with 6 bases between them. The CDR3 totals 14 residues.